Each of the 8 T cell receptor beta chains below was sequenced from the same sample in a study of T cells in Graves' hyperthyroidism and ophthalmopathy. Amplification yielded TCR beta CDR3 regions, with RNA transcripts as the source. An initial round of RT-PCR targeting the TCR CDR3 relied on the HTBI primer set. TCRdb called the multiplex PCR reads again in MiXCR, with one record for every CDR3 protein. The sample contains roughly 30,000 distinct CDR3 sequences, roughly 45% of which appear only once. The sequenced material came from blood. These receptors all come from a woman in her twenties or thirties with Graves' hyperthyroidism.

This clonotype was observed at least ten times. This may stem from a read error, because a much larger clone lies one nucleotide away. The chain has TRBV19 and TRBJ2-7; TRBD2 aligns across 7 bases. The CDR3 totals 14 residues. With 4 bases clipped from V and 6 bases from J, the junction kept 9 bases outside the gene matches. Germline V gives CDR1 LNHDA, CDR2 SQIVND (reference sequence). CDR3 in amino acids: CASSTGGTAVEQYF. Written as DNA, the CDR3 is TGTGCCAGTAGTACCGGGGGGACTGCGGTCGAGCAGTACTTC.

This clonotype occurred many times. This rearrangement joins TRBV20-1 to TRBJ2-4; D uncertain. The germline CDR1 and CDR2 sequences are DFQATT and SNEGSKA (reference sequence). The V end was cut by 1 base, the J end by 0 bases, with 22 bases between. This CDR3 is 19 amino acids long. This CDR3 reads CSARGDHDPEKIAKNIQYF. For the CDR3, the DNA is TGCAGTGCTAGAGGTGACCATGACCCGGAAAAAATAGCCAAAAACATTCAGTACTTC.

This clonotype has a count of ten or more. Here the CDR3 DNA reads TGTGCCAGCAGTCCCCAGCGGGAGGGTACTGAGCAGTTCTTC. It translates to CASSPQREGTEQFF. This chain connects TRBV6-4 to TRBJ2-1, with 10 positions matching TRBD2. The CDR3 consists of 14 residues. CDR1 and CDR2 (germline): MRHNA, SNTAGT. The J segment lost 9 bases and the V segment lost 5 bases, leaving 7 bases of the junction unmatched.

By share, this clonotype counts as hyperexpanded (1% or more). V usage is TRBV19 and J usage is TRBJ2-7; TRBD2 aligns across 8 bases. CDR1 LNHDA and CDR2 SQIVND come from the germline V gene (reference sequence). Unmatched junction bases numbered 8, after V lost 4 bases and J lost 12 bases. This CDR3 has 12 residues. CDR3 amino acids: CASSTASGPRYF. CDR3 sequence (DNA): TGTGCCAGTAGTACGGCTAGCGGGCCAAGGTACTTC.

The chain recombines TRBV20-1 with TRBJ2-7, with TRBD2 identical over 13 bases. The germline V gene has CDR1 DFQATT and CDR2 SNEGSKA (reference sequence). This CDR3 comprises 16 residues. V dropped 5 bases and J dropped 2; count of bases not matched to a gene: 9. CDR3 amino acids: CSASVGTSGNTYEQYF. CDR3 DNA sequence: TGCAGTGCTTCCGTAGGGACTAGCGGGAACACCTACGAGCAGTACTTC.

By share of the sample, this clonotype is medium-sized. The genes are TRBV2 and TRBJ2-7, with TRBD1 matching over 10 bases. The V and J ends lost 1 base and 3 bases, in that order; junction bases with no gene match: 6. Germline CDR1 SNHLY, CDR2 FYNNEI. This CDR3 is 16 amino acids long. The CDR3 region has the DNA TGTGCCAGCAGTGAAGAGGGACAGGGGATAAACTACGAGCAGTACTTC. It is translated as CASSEEGQGINYEQYF.

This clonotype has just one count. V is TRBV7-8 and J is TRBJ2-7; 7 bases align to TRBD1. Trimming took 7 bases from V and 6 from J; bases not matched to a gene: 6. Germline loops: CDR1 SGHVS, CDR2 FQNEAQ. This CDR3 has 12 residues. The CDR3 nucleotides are TGTGCCAGCAACGACAGGGTGGGCGAGCAGTACTTC. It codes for CASNDRVGEQYF.

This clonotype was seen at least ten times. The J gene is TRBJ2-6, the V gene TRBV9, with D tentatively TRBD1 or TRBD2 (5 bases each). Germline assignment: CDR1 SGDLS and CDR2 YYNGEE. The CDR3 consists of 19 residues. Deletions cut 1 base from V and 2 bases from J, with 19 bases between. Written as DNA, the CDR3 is TGTGCCAGCAGCGTAAGGAGAGGGGCCGTGTTGACTGGGGCCAACGTCCTGACTTTC. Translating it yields CASSVRRGAVLTGANVLTF.